The 18 T cell receptor beta chains reported below all come from one sample, sequenced in a study of shared clonotypes between healthy human individuals. Positive CCR7 selection of CD45RO-negative cells yielded the naive CD8 cells, and terminally differentiated effector memory CD45RA+ cells were excluded. Assay: immunoSEQ multiplex PCR; the TCRdb copy retains only in-frame clones and omits some. The top ten hold around 1.8% of the sample, which has about 2.2 million clones, just over 90% seen once. Sequencing input: naive CD8+ T cells from PBMCs. The receptors here all came from a man aged 18 to 29 in good health. Some clones in this sample may be carry-over from other donors' samples.

The DNA for the CDR3 is TGTGCCAGCAGTTACTCTGTAGCGGGAACTTACAATGAGCAGTTCTTC. Protein product: CASSYSVAGTYNEQFF. The V and J genes are TRBV6-5 and TRBJ2-1; 8 positions match TRBD2. The CDR3 extends over 16 amino acids. Unmatched junction bases numbered 5, after V lost 0 bases and J lost 4 bases. CDR1 is MNHEY and CDR2 is SVGAGI in the germline V gene.

The CDR3 protein is CASRMPGTGDYEQYF. CDR3 DNA: TGTGCCAGCAGAATGCCCGGGACAGGGGACTACGAGCAGTACTTC. The chain combines TRBV27 with TRBJ2-7; 10 positions agree with TRBD1. Unmatched junction bases numbered 8, after V lost 6 bases and J lost 3 bases. The CDR3 contains 15 residues. Germline assignment: CDR1 MNHEY and CDR2 SMNVEV (reference sequence).

This chain joins TRBV18 and TRBJ2-2, with TRBD1 matching over 8 bases. This CDR3 region has 17 residues. V lost 3 bases and J lost 2; bases outside the gene matches: 8. Germline V gene data show CDR1 as KGHSH and CDR2 as LQKENI. CDR3 DNA sequence: TGTGCCAGCTCACCCAAAATGCAGGGGGCAAACACCGGGGAGCTGTTTTTT. Its protein is CASSPKMQGANTGELFF.

CDR3 coding DNA: TGCGCCAGCAGCTTGGCCTACCTTACAGAAATAAATTCACCCCTCCACTTT. This sequence encodes CASSLAYLTEINSPLHF. The chain recombines TRBV5-1 with TRBJ1-6; D gene ambiguous. Germline lookup yields CDR1 SGHRS and CDR2 YFSETQ. Trimming took off 0 bases at V and 7 bases at J, with 17 bases between the two ends. The CDR3 length is 17 residues.

The genes are TRBV7-9 and TRBJ2-7; maybe TRBD2 (6 bases). Germline V gene data show CDR1 as SEHNR and CDR2 as FQNEAQ (reference sequence). The germline V and J ends were trimmed by 5 bases and 3 bases, with 20 bases remaining between them. The CDR3 runs to 16 residues. CDR3 sequence reads: CASSTRGGEPFYEQYF. DNA of the CDR3: TGTGCCAGCAGCACCCGGGGAGGCGAGCCTTTCTACGAGCAGTACTTC.

The V gene is TRBV2, the J gene TRBJ2-7; a possible D gene is TRBD1 (6 bases). Germline CDR1 and CDR2: SNHLY and FYNNEI. The CDR3 sequence is 15 residues long. V was clipped by 5 bases and J by 3 bases, with 17 bases between them. CDR3 residues: CASSPRGQLSYEQYF. The CDR3 DNA is TGTGCCAGCAGTCCTCGTGGACAGCTCAGCTACGAGCAGTACTTC. Combining the CDR3 with reference TRBV2 and TRBJ2-7 gives the whole variable domain EPEVTQTPSHQVTQMGQEVILRCVPISNHLYFYWYRQILGQKVEFLVSFYNNEISEKSEIFDDQFSVERPDGSNFTLKIRSTKLEDSAMYFCASSPRGQLSYEQYFGPGTRLTVT.

This clone has only one observation. The CDR3 spells CASSLRLAETYEQYF. The CDR3 DNA reads as TGTGCCAGCAGCTTAAGACTAGCGGAGACCTACGAGCAGTACTTC. The genes are TRBV11-2 and TRBJ2-7; TRBD2 matches at 9 bases. The length of the CDR3 is 15 residues. Germline V gene sequence: CDR1 SGHAT, CDR2 FQNNGV. After removal of 2 bases from V and 2 bases from J, the junction contained 4 bases not matched to a gene.

Remarks on this clone: Other DNA sequences in the sample encode the same CDR3. This chain joins TRBV27 and TRBJ2-7; TRBD2 is a possible D gene (6 bases). Germline V gene data show CDR1 as MNHEY and CDR2 as SMNVEV (reference sequence). V was cut by 3 bases and J by 2 bases, with 8 bases left in between. The CDR3 loop spans 13 amino acids. The CDR3 spells CASSLRRAYEQYF. The CDR3, as DNA: TGTGCCAGCAGTTTGAGGAGGGCCTACGAGCAGTACTTC.

In its sample, this clone was seen once. The chain recombines TRBV7-9 with TRBJ2-5; D gene unclear. The germline gives CDR1 SEHNR, CDR2 FQNEAQ (reference sequence). The CDR3 totals 13 residues. Trimming took off 0 bases at V and 5 bases at J, with 7 bases between the two ends. CDR3 nucleotides: TGTGCCAGCAGCTTAGCGGTCAGCGAGACCCAGTACTTC. This translates into CASSLAVSETQYF.

J is TRBJ2-2 and V is TRBV7-3; D is uncertain. Germline V CDR1 and CDR2: SGHTA, FQGTGA. The germline V and J ends were trimmed by 5 bases and 9 bases, with 13 bases remaining between them. CDR3 length: 13 amino acids. The DNA for the CDR3 is TGTGCCAGCAGCCCCCCCGAGTCCTGGGAGCTGTTTTTT. Amino acid sequence: CASSPPESWELFF.

The V call is TRBV7-9, the J call TRBJ2-5; D is ambiguous. Germline lookup yields CDR1 SEHNR and CDR2 FQNEAQ (reference sequence). The germline V and J ends were trimmed by 4 bases and 10 bases, with 16 bases remaining between them. The CDR3 totals 13 residues. CDR3: CASSYAVRSGQYF. CDR3 sequence (DNA): TGTGCCAGCAGCTATGCGGTTAGGTCCGGCCAGTACTTC.

The chain couples TRBV28 to TRBJ2-7; maybe TRBD2 (5 bases). The V and J ends lost 4 bases and 3 bases respectively, with 13 bases between them. Germline lookup yields CDR1 MDHEN and CDR2 SYDVKM. The CDR3 is 14 residues long. The CDR3, as DNA: TGTGCCAGCAGTTCCCCCTGGGCGGGCTACGAGCAGTACTTC. It encodes CASSSPWAGYEQYF.

The CDR3 loop is CASSVEGRGQPQHF. The CDR3 nucleotides read TGTGCCAGCAGCGTAGAGGGTAGGGGTCAGCCCCAGCATTTT. The chain uses TRBV9 and TRBJ1-5; a weak D match, TRBD1 (5 bases). Germline CDR1 is SGDLS and CDR2 is YYNGEE. Deletions cut 0 bases from V and 6 bases from J, with 10 bases between. This CDR3 contains 14 residues.

This clone has a single count. Other DNA sequences in the same sample also yield this CDR3. The rearrangement uses TRBV27 and TRBJ2-1; a weak D match, TRBD2 (6 bases). CDR1 is MNHEY, CDR2 SMNVEV, per germline (reference sequence). Trimming left V 2 bases short and J 1 base short, with 9 bases between. The CDR3 spans 15 residues. CDR3 region: CASSLAGPSYNEQFF. As DNA, the CDR3 is TGTGCCAGCAGTTTAGCGGGGCCTTCCTACAATGAGCAGTTCTTC.

The V gene is TRBV5-1, the J gene TRBJ1-2; 8 bases are a match to TRBD1. CDR3 length: 16 amino acids. In germline, CDR1 is SGHRS, CDR2 YFSETQ. After removal of 4 bases from V and 5 bases from J, the junction contained 13 bases not matched to a gene. The CDR3 is CASSGMQTGDPYGYTF. The CDR3 DNA follows: TGCGCCAGCAGCGGCATGCAGACAGGGGACCCTTATGGCTACACCTTC.

V gene TRBV21-1 combines with J gene TRBJ2-3; the listed D gene, TRBD2, was not tested against the DNA. TRBV21-1 is a listed pseudogene. CDR3 length equals 16 residues. DNA of the CDR3: TGTGCCAGCAGCAAACGGCTAGCAGACGAAGGAGATACGCAGTATTTT. Residues: CASSKRLADEGDTQYF.

V and J are TRBV7-9 and TRBJ1-3, with a possible D match to TRBD1 (5 bases). The germline V gene encodes CDR1 SEHNR and CDR2 FQNEAQ (reference sequence). Trimming pared 3 bases from V and 4 bases from J, leaving 13 bases between. CDR3 length: 15 residues. The CDR3 DNA reads TGTGCCAGCAGCTTCACAGGCTCAGCAGGAAACACCATATATTTT. This encodes CASSFTGSAGNTIYF.

The CDR3 DNA follows: TGTGCCAGCTCGGAGACACAGAACACCGGGGAGCTGTTTTTT. Translated: CASSETQNTGELFF. The V call is TRBV18, the J call TRBJ2-2; D is unclear. The CDR3 extends over 14 amino acids. Germline V gene sequence: CDR1 KGHSH, CDR2 LQKENI. V lost 6 bases and J lost 1, with 9 bases in between.